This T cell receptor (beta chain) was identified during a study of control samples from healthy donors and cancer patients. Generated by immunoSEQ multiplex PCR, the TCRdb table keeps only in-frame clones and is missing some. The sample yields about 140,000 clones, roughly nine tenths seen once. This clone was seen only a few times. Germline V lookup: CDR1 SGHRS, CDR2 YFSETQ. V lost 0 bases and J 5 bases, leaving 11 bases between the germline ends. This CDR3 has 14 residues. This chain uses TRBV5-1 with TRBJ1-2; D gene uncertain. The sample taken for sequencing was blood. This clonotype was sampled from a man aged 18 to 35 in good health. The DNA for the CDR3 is TGCGCCAGCAGCTTGGCCGAGAGGTCGTATGGCTACACCTTC. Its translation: CASSLAERSYGYTF.